This T cell receptor beta chain was retrieved from a study of graft-versus-host responses after intestinal transplantation. Study context: The recipients all started with anti-thymocyte globulin induction and then took tacrolimus and steroids for 3 to 4 years.

Here immunoSEQ multiplex PCR was the method, and the copy in TCRdb shows in-frame clones only, minus some. This sample yields about 15,000 clones, of which under 85% are seen a single time; 7% to 8% belongs to the top ten. Processing of graft tissue released intraepithelial and lamina propria lymphocytes. The CDR3 consists of 14 residues. From germline, CDR1 is ENHRY and CDR2 SYGVKD. Trimming removed 6 bases at V and 4 bases at J, with 16 bases between. The material was ileum tissue, obtained roughly 70 weeks after intestinal transplant. The rearrangement joins TRBV10-3 to TRBJ2-7; D gene ambiguous. The TCR originated in a human patient who received an intestinal transplant, so some T cells may come from the graft donor. As DNA, the CDR3 is TGTGCCATCAGCCCGGTTGGTGGGGAATACGAGCAGTACTTC. It codes for CAISPVGGEYEQYF.